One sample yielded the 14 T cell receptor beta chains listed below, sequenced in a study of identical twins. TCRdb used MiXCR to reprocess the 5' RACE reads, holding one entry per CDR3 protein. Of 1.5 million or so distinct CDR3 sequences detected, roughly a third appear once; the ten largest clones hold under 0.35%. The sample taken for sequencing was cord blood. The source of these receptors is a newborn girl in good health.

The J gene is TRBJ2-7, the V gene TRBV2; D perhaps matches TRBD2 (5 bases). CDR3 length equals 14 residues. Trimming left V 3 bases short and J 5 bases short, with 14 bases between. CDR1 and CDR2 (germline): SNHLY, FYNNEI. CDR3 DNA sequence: TGTGCCAGCAGTGACCCTATCGGGGTAAACGAGCAGTACTTC. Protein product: CASSDPIGVNEQYF.

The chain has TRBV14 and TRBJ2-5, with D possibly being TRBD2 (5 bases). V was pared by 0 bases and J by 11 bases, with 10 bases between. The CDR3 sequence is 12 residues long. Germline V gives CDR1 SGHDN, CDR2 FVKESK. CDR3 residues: CASSQERVLQYF. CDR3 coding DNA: TGTGCCAGCAGCCAAGAGAGGGTATTGCAGTACTTC. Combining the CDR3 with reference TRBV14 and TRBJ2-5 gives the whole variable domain EAGVTQFPSHSVIEKGQTVTLRCDPISGHDNLYWYRRVMGKEIKFLLHFVKESKQDESGMPNNRFLAERTGGTYSTLKVQPAELEDSGVYFCASSQERVLQYFGPGTRLLVL.

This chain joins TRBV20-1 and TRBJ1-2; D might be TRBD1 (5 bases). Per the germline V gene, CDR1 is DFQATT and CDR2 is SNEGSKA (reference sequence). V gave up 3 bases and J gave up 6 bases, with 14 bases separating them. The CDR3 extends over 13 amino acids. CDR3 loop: CSASVDRWNGYTF. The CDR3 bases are TGCAGTGCTAGCGTAGACAGATGGAATGGCTACACCTTC.

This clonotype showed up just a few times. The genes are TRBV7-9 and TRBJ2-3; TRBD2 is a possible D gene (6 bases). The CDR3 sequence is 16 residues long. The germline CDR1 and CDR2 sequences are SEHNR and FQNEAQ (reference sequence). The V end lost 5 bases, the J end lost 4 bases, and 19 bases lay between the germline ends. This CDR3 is CASSPQPQAGADTQYF. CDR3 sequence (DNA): TGTGCCAGCAGCCCTCAGCCCCAAGCGGGCGCAGATACGCAGTATTTT.

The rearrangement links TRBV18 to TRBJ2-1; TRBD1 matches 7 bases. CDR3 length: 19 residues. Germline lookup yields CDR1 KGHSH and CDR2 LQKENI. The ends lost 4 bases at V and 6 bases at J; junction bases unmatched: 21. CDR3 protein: CASSRKKREGGASPNEQFF. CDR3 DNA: TGTGCCAGCTCACGGAAAAAACGGGAAGGGGGCGCATCCCCCAATGAGCAGTTCTTC.

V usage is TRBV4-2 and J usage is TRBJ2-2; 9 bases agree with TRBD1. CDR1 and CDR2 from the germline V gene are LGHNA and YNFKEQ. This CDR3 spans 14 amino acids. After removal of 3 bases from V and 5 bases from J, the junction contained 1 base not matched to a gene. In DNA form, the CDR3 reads TGTGCCAGCAGCCATGGGACAGGGACCGGGGAGCTGTTTTTT. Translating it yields CASSHGTGTGELFF.

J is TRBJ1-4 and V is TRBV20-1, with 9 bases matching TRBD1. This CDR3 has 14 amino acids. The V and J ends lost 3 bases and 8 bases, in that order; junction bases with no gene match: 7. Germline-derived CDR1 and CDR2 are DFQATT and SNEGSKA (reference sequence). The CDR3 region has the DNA TGCAGTGCTAGGGGACAGGGAGGTCGGGAAAAACTGTTTTTT. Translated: CSARGQGGREKLFF.

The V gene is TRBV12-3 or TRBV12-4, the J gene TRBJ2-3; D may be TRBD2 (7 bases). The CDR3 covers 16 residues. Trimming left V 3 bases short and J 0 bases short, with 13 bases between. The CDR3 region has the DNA TGTGCCAGCAGTTTTTTGGGCGGGGGCAGCACAGATACGCAGTATTTT. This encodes CASSFLGGGSTDTQYF.

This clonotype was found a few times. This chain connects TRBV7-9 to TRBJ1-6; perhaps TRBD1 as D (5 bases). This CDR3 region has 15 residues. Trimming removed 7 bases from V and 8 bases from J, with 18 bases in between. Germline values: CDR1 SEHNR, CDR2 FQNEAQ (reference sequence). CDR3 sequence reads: CASTTLQGTDSPLHF. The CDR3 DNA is TGTGCCAGCACCACTTTGCAGGGTACCGATTCACCCCTCCACTTT. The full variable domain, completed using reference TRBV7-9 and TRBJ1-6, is DTGVSQNPRHKITKRGQNVTFRCDPISEHNRLYWYRQTLGQGPEFLTYFQNEAQLEKSRLLSDRFSAERPKGSFSTLEIQRTEQGDSAMYLCASTTLQGTDSPLHFGNGTRLTVT.

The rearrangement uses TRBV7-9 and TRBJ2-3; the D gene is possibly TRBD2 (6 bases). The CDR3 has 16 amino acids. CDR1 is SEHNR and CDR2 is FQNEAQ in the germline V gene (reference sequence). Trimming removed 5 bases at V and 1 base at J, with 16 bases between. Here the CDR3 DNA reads TGTGCCAGCAGCCGCGCCCTAGGCGGGGGCACAGATACGCAGTATTTT. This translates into CASSRALGGGTDTQYF.

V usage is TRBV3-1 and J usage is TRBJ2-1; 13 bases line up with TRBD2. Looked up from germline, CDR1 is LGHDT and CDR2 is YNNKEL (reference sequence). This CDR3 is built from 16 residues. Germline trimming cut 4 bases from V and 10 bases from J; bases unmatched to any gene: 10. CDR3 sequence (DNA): TGTGCCAGCAGCCCTCGCGGGACTAGCGGGGCCTACGAGCAGTTCTTC. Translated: CASSPRGTSGAYEQFF.

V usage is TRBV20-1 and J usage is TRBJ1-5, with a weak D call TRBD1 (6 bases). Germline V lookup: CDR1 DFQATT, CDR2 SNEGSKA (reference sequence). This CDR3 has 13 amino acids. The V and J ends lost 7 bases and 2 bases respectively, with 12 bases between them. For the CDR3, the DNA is TGCAGTGTTACAGGGTCAGGCAATCAGCCCCAGCATTTT. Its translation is CSVTGSGNQPQHF.

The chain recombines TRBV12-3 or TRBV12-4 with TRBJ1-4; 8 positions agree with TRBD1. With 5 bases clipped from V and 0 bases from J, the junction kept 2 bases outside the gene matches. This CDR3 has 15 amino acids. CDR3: CASSADRATNEKLFF. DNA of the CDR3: TGTGCCAGCAGTGCGGACAGGGCAACTAATGAAAAACTGTTTTTT.

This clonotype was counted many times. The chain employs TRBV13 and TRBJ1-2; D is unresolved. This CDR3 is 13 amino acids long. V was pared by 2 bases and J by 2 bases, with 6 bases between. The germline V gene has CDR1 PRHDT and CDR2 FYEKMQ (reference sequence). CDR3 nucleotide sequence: TGTGCCAGCAGCTTACAGAAGAACTATGGCTACACCTTC. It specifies CASSLQKNYGYTF. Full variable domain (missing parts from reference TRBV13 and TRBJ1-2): AAGVIQSPRHLIKEKRETATLKCYPIPRHDTVYWYQQGPGQDPQFLISFYEKMQSDKGSIPDRFSAQQFSDYHSELNMSSLELGDSALYFCASSLQKNYGYTFGSGTRLTVV.